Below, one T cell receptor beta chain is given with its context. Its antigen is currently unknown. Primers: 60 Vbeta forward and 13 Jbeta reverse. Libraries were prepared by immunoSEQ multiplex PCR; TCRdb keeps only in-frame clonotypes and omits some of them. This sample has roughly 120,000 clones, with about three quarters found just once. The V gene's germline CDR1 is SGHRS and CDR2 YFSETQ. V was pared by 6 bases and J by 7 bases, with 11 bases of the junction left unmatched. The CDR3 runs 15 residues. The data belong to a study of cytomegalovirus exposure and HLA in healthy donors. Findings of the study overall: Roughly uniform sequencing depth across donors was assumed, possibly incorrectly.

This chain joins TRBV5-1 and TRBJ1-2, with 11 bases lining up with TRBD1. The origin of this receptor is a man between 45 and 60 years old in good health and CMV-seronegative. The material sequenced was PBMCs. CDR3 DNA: TGCGCCAGCACACCTCTAGAGGACAGGGGGCTTGGCTACACCTTC. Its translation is CASTPLEDRGLGYTF.